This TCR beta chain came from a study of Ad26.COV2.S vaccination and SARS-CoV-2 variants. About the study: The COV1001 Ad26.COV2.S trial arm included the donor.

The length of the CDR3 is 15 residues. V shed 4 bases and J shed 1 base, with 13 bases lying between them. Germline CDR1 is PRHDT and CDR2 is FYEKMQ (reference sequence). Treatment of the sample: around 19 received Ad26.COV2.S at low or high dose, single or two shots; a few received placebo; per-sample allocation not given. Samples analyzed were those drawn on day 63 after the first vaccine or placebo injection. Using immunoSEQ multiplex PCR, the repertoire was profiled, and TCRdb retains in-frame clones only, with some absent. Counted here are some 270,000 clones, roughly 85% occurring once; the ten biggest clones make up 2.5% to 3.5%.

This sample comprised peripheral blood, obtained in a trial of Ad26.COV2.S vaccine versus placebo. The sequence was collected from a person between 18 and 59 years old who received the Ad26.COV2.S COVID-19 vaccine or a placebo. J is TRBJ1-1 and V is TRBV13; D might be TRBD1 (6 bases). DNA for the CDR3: TGTGCCAGCAGCTCCACCGGGACACAGAACACTGAAGCTTTCTTT. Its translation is CASSSTGTQNTEAFF.